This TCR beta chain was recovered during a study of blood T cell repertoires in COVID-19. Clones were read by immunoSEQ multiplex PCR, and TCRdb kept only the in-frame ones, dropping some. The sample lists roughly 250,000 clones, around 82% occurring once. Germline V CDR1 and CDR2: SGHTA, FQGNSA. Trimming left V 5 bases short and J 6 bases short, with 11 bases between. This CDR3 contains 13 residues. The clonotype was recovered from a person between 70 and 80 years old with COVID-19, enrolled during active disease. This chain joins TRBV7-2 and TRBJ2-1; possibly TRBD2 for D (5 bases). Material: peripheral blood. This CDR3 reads CASSPFRGNEQFF. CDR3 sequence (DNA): TGTGCCAGCAGCCCATTTCGGGGCAATGAGCAGTTCTTC.